The source of this T cell receptor beta chain is a study of T-cell reconstitution after alpha-beta-depleted transplantation in children (dated by TCRdb to the mid-2010s). At the level of the whole study: Using TCR repertoire profiling, the study quantitatively followed how T-cell immune reconstitution unfolded in children after TCRalphabeta/CD19-depleted allogeneic hematopoietic cell transplantation.

The method was PCR. The sequencing machine was an Illumina HiSeq 2500. To normalize quantification of the TCRbeta repertoire, the TCR libraries were built with molecular barcoding that relied on unique molecular identifiers. In TCRdb, the public reads were trimmed at Q25 with fastp and aligned with MiXCR, with productive beta chains retained. Entries are consolidated by CDR3 protein sequence, retaining the most common genes and DNA. The sample table records around 380,000 distinct CDR3 sequences; roughly 11% of these occur just once. The leading ten clones occupy 4.5% to 6% of the sample. This clonotype was seen a few times. Its binding antigen is unknown. Per-base qualities were not stored, and no clone one base away is much larger. The source was PBMCs from the stem cell graft donor, collected from the stem cell graft. This receptor was identified in a human donor who donated a stem cell graft to a child with acute myeloid leukemia.

For the CDR3, the sequence is CASSSFPISGNTIYF. The nucleotide sequence reads TGTGCCAGCAGCTCCTTTCCAATCTCTGGAAACACCATATATTTT. The receptor chain draws on TRBV6-1 and TRBJ1-3; the D segment cannot be called with confidence. Via the germline V gene, CDR1 is MNHNS and CDR2 SASEGT. From cysteine to phenylalanine, the CDR3 is 15 amino acids long. The only DNA kept is the CDR3, 45 bases in frame from the first base. The junction carries 12 bases between V and J, which are trimmed by 6 bases and 0 bases respectively.